This passage covers 7 T cell receptor beta chains from one sample sequenced in a study of cytomegalovirus exposure and HLA in healthy donors. It was with 60 Vbeta and 13 Jbeta primers that the PCR ran. Here immunoSEQ multiplex PCR was the method, and the copy in TCRdb shows in-frame clones only, minus some. The profile shows fewer than 250,000 clones, around 79% of them singletons. What was sequenced was PBMCs. The receptors shown here come from a woman in her forties or fifties in good health and CMV-seronegative.

The V and J genes are TRBV10-3 and TRBJ1-3; the match to TRBD1 covers 9 bases. The ends lost 4 bases at V and 3 bases at J; junction bases unmatched: 7. The germline gives CDR1 ENHRY, CDR2 SYGVKD. The CDR3 loop spans 16 amino acids. CDR3: CAISVGTGKSGNTIYF. The DNA of the CDR3 is TGTGCCATCAGTGTAGGGACAGGGAAGAGTGGAAACACCATATATTTT.

This chain links TRBV6-5 with TRBJ1-1; no clear D. The V and J ends lost 0 bases and 6 bases respectively, with 11 bases between them. The CDR3 is made up of 14 amino acids. Germline loops: CDR1 MNHEY, CDR2 SVGAGI. For the CDR3, the DNA is TGTGCCAGCAGTTACTCGCCGAATCGGGCTGAAGCTTTCTTT. This gives the protein CASSYSPNRAEAFF.

As DNA, the CDR3 is TGTGCCAGCAGCCAAGACCCCCCCGCTAGGGGCGAGCAGTACTTC. This codes for CASSQDPPARGEQYF. This rearrangement joins TRBV14 to TRBJ2-7; D perhaps matches TRBD1 (5 bases). Germline CDR1 SGHDN, CDR2 FVKESK. The germline V and J ends were trimmed by 0 bases and 6 bases, with 15 bases remaining between them. The CDR3 loop spans 15 amino acids.

The rearrangement joins TRBV4-1 to TRBJ1-5; D might be TRBD1 (6 bases). The CDR3 is 14 residues long. Germline V gene sequence: CDR1 MGHRA, CDR2 YSYEKL. V lost 4 bases and J 5 bases, leaving 12 bases between the germline ends. The CDR3 loop is CASSREGGDQPQHF. CDR3 nucleotides: TGCGCCAGCAGCCGGGAAGGGGGGGATCAGCCCCAGCATTTT.

This chain uses TRBV6-6 with TRBJ2-7; 7 bases are a match to TRBD2. Germline V gene sequence: CDR1 MNHNY, CDR2 SVGAGI (reference sequence). V was pared by 0 bases and J by 4 bases, with 6 bases of the junction left unmatched. The CDR3 is made up of 15 amino acids. Here the CDR3 reads CASSYSRTRAYEQYF. CDR3 nucleotides: TGTGCCAGCAGTTACTCAAGGACTAGAGCTTACGAGCAGTACTTC.

The chain links TRBV7-9 to TRBJ1-3, with 7 bases identical to TRBD1. The CDR3 is made up of 16 amino acids. CDR1 and CDR2 (germline): SEHNR, FQNEAQ (reference sequence). The V gene end was trimmed by 1 base and the J gene end by 0 bases; junction bases not matched to a gene: 3. CDR3 sequence reads: CASSLGQGISGNTIYF. The CDR3 nucleotides are TGTGCCAGCAGCTTAGGACAGGGAATCTCTGGAAACACCATATATTTT. Full variable domain (rest looked up from reference TRBV7-9 and TRBJ1-3): DTGVSQNPRHKITKRGQNVTFRCDPISEHNRLYWYRQTLGQGPEFLTYFQNEAQLEKSRLLSDRFSAERPKGSFSTLEIQRTEQGDSAMYLCASSLGQGISGNTIYFGEGSWLTVV.

Here the CDR3 DNA reads TGTGCCAGTAGTTACCGGGACAGCTCACCCTACGAGCAGTACTTC. Its translation: CASSYRDSSPYEQYF. The chain joins TRBV19 to TRBJ2-7, with 7 bases fitting TRBD1. The CDR3 runs 15 residues. Germline CDR1 is LNHDA and CDR2 is SQIVND (reference sequence). Losses at the gene ends were 5 bases for V and 2 bases for J; bases not matched to a gene: 9. The whole variable domain, filled in from reference TRBV19 and TRBJ2-7, reads DGGITQSPKYLFRKEGQNVTLSCEQNLNHDAMYWYRQDPGQGLRLIYYSQIVNDFQKGDIAEGYSVSREKKESFPLTVTSAQKNPTAFYLCASSYRDSSPYEQYFGPGTRLTVT.